These T cell receptor beta chains were read from a single sample in a study of shared clonotypes between healthy human individuals. Some clones are missing from TCRdb's copy, which holds only in-frame ones; the method was immunoSEQ multiplex PCR. The table records under 600,000 clones, roughly 98% of them present only once. The specimen was naive CD8+ T cells sorted from blood. These receptors originate from a man aged 25-45 years in good health. The CDR3 runs from the conserved cysteine through the conserved F or W. A D gene is named only where the DNA matches it firmly. Clone size, where shown, is once, few, many, or a class for clones that have expanded.

>.|.|TRBJ2-7|TRBV6-1
CASTVTVPYEQYF
TGTGCCAGCACCGTGACAGTACCCTACGAGCAGTACTTC
>TRBD2|.|TRBJ2-1|TRBV28
CASYLAAYNEQFF
TGTGCCAGCTATCTAGCGGCCTACAATGAGCAGTTCTTC
>TRBD2|.|TRBJ2-7|TRBV11-2
CASSFSTGTNSYEQYF
TGTGCCAGCAGCTTTAGCACCGGGACTAATTCCTACGAGCAGTACTTC
>.|.|TRBJ1-2|TRBV29-1
CSVVSFLYGYTF
TGCAGCGTTGTCAGCTTCCTCTATGGCTACACCTTC
>.|.|TRBJ1-1|TRBV15
CATSSREVTEAFF
TGTGCCACCAGCAGTAGGGAGGTCACTGAAGCTTTCTTT
>TRBD1|.|TRBJ2-3|TRBV9
CASSVTRDRYTDTQYF
TGTGCCAGCAGCGTGACCCGGGACAGGTACACAGATACGCAGTATTTT
>TRBD1|once|TRBJ1-5|TRBV28
CASSLTTGLGQPQHF
TGTGCCAGCAGTTTGACGACAGGGCTGGGACAGCCCCAGCATTTT
>TRBD1|.|TRBJ2-7|TRBV6-5
CASRQGSYEQYF
TGTGCCAGCAGACAGGGGTCCTACGAGCAGTACTTC
>.|.|TRBJ2-7|TRBV27
CASSRSGQYEQYF
TGTGCCAGCAGTCGTTCAGGGCAGTACGAGCAGTACTTC
>.|.|TRBJ2-7|TRBV14
CASSQGRTAALTYEQYF
TGTGCCAGCAGCCAAGGGAGGACGGCCGCCCTTACCTACGAGCAGTACTTC
>.|.|TRBJ2-1|TRBV4-1
CASSHARLGRRYNEQFF
TGCGCCAGCAGCCATGCCCGTCTGGGCCGCAGGTACAATGAGCAGTTCTTC
>TRBD2|.|TRBJ2-7|TRBV10-3
CAISPGTSGMGEQYF
TGTGCCATCAGCCCCGGGACTAGCGGGATGGGTGAGCAGTACTTC
>.|.|TRBJ2-7|TRBV29-1
CSGASEGEQYF
TGCAGTGGGGCCTCCGAGGGAGAGCAGTACTTC
>TRBD1|.|TRBJ2-3|TRBV5-1
CASREGQGLTDTQYF
TGCGCCAGCAGGGAGGGACAGGGACTAACAGATACGCAGTATTTT
>TRBD1|.|TRBJ2-1|TRBV7-9
CASSSQGSAYNEQFF
TGTGCCAGCAGCTCACAGGGGTCCGCCTACAATGAGCAGTTCTTC
>.|.|TRBJ2-2|TRBV7-9
CASSFRAGELFF
TGTGCCAGCAGCTTCAGAGCCGGGGAGCTGTTTTTT
>.|.|TRBJ1-4|TRBV27
CASSPSYRVGEKLFF
TGTGCCAGCAGTCCCTCCTACAGGGTCGGGGAAAAACTGTTTTTT
>.|.|TRBJ2-1|TRBV7-6
CASSPDTSFMNEQFF
TGTGCCAGCAGCCCAGATACTAGCTTTATGAATGAGCAGTTCTTC
>TRBD1|.|TRBJ2-7|TRBV7-9
CASSLAMDRRYSYEQYF
TGTGCCAGCAGCTTAGCTATGGACAGGCGATACTCCTACGAGCAGTACTTC
>.|once|TRBJ2-5|TRBV28
CASRPGLRETQYF
TGTGCCAGCAGACCGGGGCTACGGGAGACCCAGTACTTC
>TRBD1|.|TRBJ1-2|TRBV2
CASKTGTGSLTYGYTF
TGTGCCAGCAAAACCGGGACAGGATCACTCACCTATGGCTACACCTTC
>TRBD1|.|TRBJ1-4|TRBV4-3
CASSQWTGASEKLFF
TGCGCCAGCAGCCAGTGGACAGGGGCAAGCGAAAAACTGTTTTTT
>.|.|TRBJ2-1|TRBV11-3
CASSPEVGNEQFF
TGTGCCAGCAGCCCGGAAGTAGGAAATGAGCAGTTCTTC
>.|.|TRBJ1-4|TRBV9
CASSPHKGGNEKLFF
TGTGCCAGCAGCCCGCACAAGGGAGGGAATGAAAAACTGTTTTTT
>TRBD1|.|TRBJ1-2|TRBV29-1
CSVFIDRGDYGYTF
TGCAGCGTTTTCATTGACAGGGGCGACTATGGCTACACCTTC
>.|.|TRBJ1-3|TRBV6-6
CASSAVQTVSGNTIYF
TGTGCCAGCAGCGCGGTCCAGACAGTCTCTGGAAACACCATATATTTT
>TRBD1|.|TRBJ1-2|TRBV27
CASSWTGNYGYTF
TGTGCCAGCAGTTGGACAGGGAACTATGGCTACACCTTC
>TRBD2|.|TRBJ2-1|TRBV18
CASSHPGGRSYNEQFF
TGTGCCAGCTCACACCCCGGCGGGAGGTCCTACAATGAGCAGTTCTTC
>.|.|TRBJ2-1|TRBV15
CATSRDRTGSRDEQFF
TGTGCCACCAGCAGAGACCGTACCGGGAGTCGGGATGAGCAGTTCTTC
>TRBD1|.|TRBJ2-7|TRBV29-1
CSVLRRRQGRIYEQYF
TGCAGCGTCCTCAGAAGGAGACAGGGTCGTATCTACGAGCAGTACTTC
>.|.|TRBJ2-1|TRBV5-1
CASRGTRGSGNEQFF
TGCGCCAGCAGGGGAACTAGGGGGTCAGGCAATGAGCAGTTCTTC
>TRBD2|.|TRBJ2-7|TRBV7-9
CASSLGSGSPYEQYF
TGTGCCAGCAGCTTAGGGAGCGGGAGTCCCTACGAGCAGTACTTC
>.|.|TRBJ2-1|TRBV9
CASGEADNEQFF
TGTGCCAGCGGAGAGGCGGACAATGAGCAGTTCTTC
>TRBD1|.|TRBJ2-3|TRBV4-3
CASSQLTGGIADTQYF
TGCGCCAGCAGCCAACTCACAGGGGGCATTGCAGATACGCAGTATTTT
>TRBD2|once|TRBJ2-7|TRBV4-1
CASSPILAGDYEQYF
TGCGCCAGCAGCCCTATCCTAGCGGGAGACTACGAGCAGTACTTC
>.|.|TRBJ2-7|TRBV15
CATSPATADEQYF
TGTGCCACCAGCCCGGCCACTGCGGACGAGCAGTACTTC
>TRBD2|.|TRBJ2-1|TRBV9
CASSHVDSGSNEQFF
TGTGCCAGCAGCCATGTGGATAGCGGGAGTAATGAGCAGTTCTTC